A single sample is the source of the 17 T cell receptor beta chains below, sequenced in a study of neurological immune-mediated disorders. Time point defined: longitudinal time-point 1 (baseline). TCRdb ran MiXCR on the 5' RACE reads and lists one entry per CDR3 protein. The sample consists of fewer than 55,000 distinct CDR3 sequences, 10% of them appearing once. Sample: PBMCs. The receptor set was obtained from a woman in her thirties or forties in good health.

This clonotype was seen at least ten times. This chain links TRBV6-1 with TRBJ1-1; unclear D gene. The CDR3 consists of 14 residues. V lost 5 bases to trimming and J lost 1 base, with 11 bases between them. The germline V gene has CDR1 MNHNS and CDR2 SASEGT. CDR3: CASSQRERNTEAFF. The CDR3 coding sequence is TGTGCCAGCAGTCAGAGGGAGAGGAACACTGAAGCTTTCTTT.

This clonotype was picked up a small number of times. A much larger clone lies a single base off, so this may be a read error. The rearrangement joins TRBV12-3 or TRBV12-4 to TRBJ2-3; 12 positions match TRBD2. This CDR3 has 15 amino acids. This chain's CDR3 is CSSSLRLAGGSAQYF. CDR3 nucleotides: TGTTCCAGCAGTTTGCGGCTAGCGGGAGGGAGCGCGCAGTATTTT.

This clonotype was detected ten times or more. V usage is TRBV6-2 or TRBV6-3 and J usage is TRBJ1-5; D call uncertain. This CDR3 is built from 14 residues. Germline V gene lookup returns CDR1 MNHEY and CDR2 SVGEGT. V lost 7 bases and J 3 bases, leaving 13 bases between the germline ends. The CDR3 DNA follows: TGTGCCAGCACCCGGGATCAGGACAATCAGCCCCAGCATTTT. It yields the protein CASTRDQDNQPQHF.

This clonotype was detected a few times. V gene TRBV18 combines with J gene TRBJ2-1; no reliable D call. The V end lost 0 bases, the J end lost 0 bases, and 9 bases lay between the germline ends. CDR1 and CDR2 from the germline V gene are KGHSH and LQKENI. The CDR3 extends over 16 amino acids. The DNA of the CDR3 is TGTGCCAGCTCACCACCGGCTGGTAGCTCCTACAATGAGCAGTTCTTC. Its translation: CASSPPAGSSYNEQFF.

This clonotype was recorded many times. V is TRBV4-2 and J is TRBJ2-7, with 8 bases fitting TRBD2. The CDR3 contains 14 residues. V lost 3 bases and J lost 5; bases outside the gene matches: 6. The germline V gene encodes CDR1 LGHNA and CDR2 YNFKEQ. Written as DNA, the CDR3 is TGTGCCAGCAGCCACCGCGGTAGCGGGGACGAGCAGTACTTC. It translates to CASSHRGSGDEQYF.

This clonotype was recorded at least ten times. The rearrangement joins TRBV10-3 to TRBJ2-1; TRBD1 aligns across 8 bases. Germline assignment: CDR1 ENHRY and CDR2 SYGVKD. The CDR3 sequence is 12 residues long. V shed 6 bases, J shed 10 bases, and the junction held 5 bases outside the gene matches. The CDR3 coding sequence is TGTGCCATCAGAGATCAGGGGGCCGAGCAGTTCTTC. This encodes CAIRDQGAEQFF.

In this sample, this clonotype turned up many times. The chain employs TRBV10-3 and TRBJ1-1; unclear D gene. This CDR3 is 12 amino acids long. Trimming cost V 6 bases and J 1 base, with 6 bases left between them. Germline values: CDR1 ENHRY, CDR2 SYGVKD. The CDR3 region has the DNA TGTGCCATCAGAACGGGGAACACTGAAGCTTTCTTT. It encodes CAIRTGNTEAFF.

This clonotype was picked up many times. J is TRBJ1-2 and V is TRBV5-1; D perhaps matches TRBD1 (5 bases). This CDR3 has 17 residues. Trimming cost V 0 bases and J 3 bases, with 18 bases left between them. CDR1 and CDR2 from the germline V gene are SGHRS and YFSETQ. The CDR3 spells CASSLAGGGDRYYGYTF. DNA for the CDR3: TGCGCCAGCAGCTTGGCCGGTGGAGGGGACCGGTACTATGGCTACACCTTC.

This clonotype occurred many times. This sequence joins TRBV20-1 and TRBJ2-2, with TRBD1 as a possible D gene (6 bases). The CDR3 totals 12 residues. CDR1 and CDR2 (germline): DFQATT, SNEGSKA (reference sequence). Trimming stripped 6 bases from V and 7 bases from J, with 12 bases between. The CDR3 DNA reads TGCAGTGCCGCACAGGGATTCGGGGAGCTGTTTTTT. Residues: CSAAQGFGELFF.

This clonotype was seen repeatedly, ten times or more. The chain combines TRBV5-1 with TRBJ1-1; D ambiguous. The CDR3 spans 13 residues. The ends were cut back, 1 base at V and 3 bases at J, with 7 bases in the middle. Germline assignment: CDR1 SGHRS and CDR2 YFSETQ. In DNA, the CDR3 is TGCGCCAGCAGCTTGCACGGGGACACTGAAGCTTTCTTT. This gives the protein CASSLHGDTEAFF.

This clonotype has ten or more counts. V gene TRBV7-2 combines with J gene TRBJ1-1; D unresolved. Trimming stripped 4 bases from V and 7 bases from J, with 13 bases between. This CDR3 contains 13 residues. Germline CDR1 is SGHTA and CDR2 is FQGNSA. The CDR3 DNA sequence: TGTGCCAGCAGCTCCGGCCCCGCTCGTGAAGCTTTCTTT. Residues: CASSSGPAREAFF.

In this sample, this clonotype turned up many times. The chain is built from TRBV5-1 and TRBJ2-2; 7 bases line up with TRBD2. The germline gives CDR1 SGHRS, CDR2 YFSETQ. CDR3 size: 13 residues. The J segment lost 4 bases and the V segment lost 3 bases, leaving 0 bases of the junction unmatched. The CDR3 loop is CASSWEGTGELFF. For the CDR3, the DNA is TGCGCCAGCAGCTGGGAGGGCACCGGGGAGCTGTTTTTT.

This clonotype was picked up many times. The chain uses TRBV15 and TRBJ2-6; D gene unclear. Deletions cut 5 bases from V and 4 bases from J, with 12 bases between. Germline assignment: CDR1 LNHNV and CDR2 YYDKDF (reference sequence). There are 15 residues in the CDR3. Here the CDR3 DNA reads TGTGCCACCAGCCGCGGACGGTTAGGGGCCAACGTCCTGACTTTC. Protein product: CATSRGRLGANVLTF.

The sample holds many counts of this clonotype. The CDR3 bases are TGTGCCAGCAGTTACAGAATTGGAGCGGGGGCGGGAAACACCATATATTTT. Encoded protein: CASSYRIGAGAGNTIYF. The chain joins TRBV6-5 to TRBJ1-3, with D perhaps TRBD1 (6 bases). The length of the CDR3 is 17 residues. In germline, CDR1 is MNHEY, CDR2 SVGAGI. Trimming shortened V by 2 bases and J by 4 bases, and 18 bases separated the two germline ends.

Ten or more counts support this clonotype. The chain links TRBV20-1 to TRBJ2-7; possibly TRBD1 for D (6 bases). Germline V gives CDR1 DFQATT, CDR2 SNEGSKA (reference sequence). The germline V and J ends were trimmed by 6 bases and 2 bases, with 17 bases remaining between them. The CDR3 runs to 14 residues. This CDR3 is CSALTGASPYEQYF. As DNA, the CDR3 is TGCAGTGCCCTGACAGGTGCTAGCCCCTACGAGCAGTACTTC.

This clonotype was picked up many times. The J gene is TRBJ2-7, the V gene TRBV5-1; the match to TRBD1 covers 7 bases. V trimming: 4 bases; J trimming: 1 base; junction bases outside the gene matches: 17. CDR1 SGHRS and CDR2 YFSETQ come from the germline V gene. This CDR3 comprises 18 residues. CDR3 amino acids: CASSLSTGTPGWSYEQYF. CDR3 bases: TGCGCCAGCAGCCTATCGACAGGGACGCCGGGATGGTCCTACGAGCAGTACTTC. Drawing the rest from reference TRBV5-1 and TRBJ2-7, the complete variable domain is KAGVTQTPRYLIKTRGQQVTLSCSPISGHRSVSWYQQTPGQGLQFLFEYFSETQRNKGNFPGRFSGRQFSNSRSEMNVSTLELGDSALYLCASSLSTGTPGWSYEQYFGPGTRLTVT.

This clonotype appeared many times. The rearrangement links TRBV28 to TRBJ2-3; the match to TRBD2 covers 10 bases. Germline CDR1 is MDHEN and CDR2 is SYDVKM. The CDR3 is 16 amino acids. V was clipped by 4 bases and J by 0 bases; unmatched bases: 4. The CDR3 sequence is CASSWILAGSTDTQYF. CDR3 bases: TGTGCCAGCAGTTGGATACTAGCGGGGAGCACAGATACGCAGTATTTT.